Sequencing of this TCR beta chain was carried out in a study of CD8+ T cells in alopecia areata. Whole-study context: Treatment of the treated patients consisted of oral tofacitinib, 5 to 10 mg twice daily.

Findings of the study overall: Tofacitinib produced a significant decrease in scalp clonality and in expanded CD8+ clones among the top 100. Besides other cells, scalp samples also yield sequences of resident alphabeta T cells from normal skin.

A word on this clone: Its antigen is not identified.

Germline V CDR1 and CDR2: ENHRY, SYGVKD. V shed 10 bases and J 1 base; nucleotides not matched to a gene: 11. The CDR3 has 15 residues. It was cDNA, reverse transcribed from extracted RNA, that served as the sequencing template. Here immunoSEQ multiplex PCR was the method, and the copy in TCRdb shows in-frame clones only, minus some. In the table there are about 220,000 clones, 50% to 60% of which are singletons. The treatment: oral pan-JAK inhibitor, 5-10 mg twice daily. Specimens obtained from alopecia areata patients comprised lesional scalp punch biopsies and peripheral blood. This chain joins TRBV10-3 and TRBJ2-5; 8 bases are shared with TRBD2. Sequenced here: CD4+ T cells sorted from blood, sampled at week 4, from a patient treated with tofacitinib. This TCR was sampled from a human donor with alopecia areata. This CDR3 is CATAGPSGRQETQYF. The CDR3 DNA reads TGTGCCACCGCGGGGCCTAGCGGGCGCCAAGAGACCCAGTACTTC.